The present TCR beta chain was sequenced within a study of blood T cell repertoires in COVID-19. Overall study context: Material from acute and convalescent COVID-19 was sourced from the United States, Italy and Spain. Sample material is recorded as cDNA or gDNA derived from T cells, B-cell-depleted T cells, or PBMCs.

Authors' processing steps: Amplifying reference gene primers gave estimates of nucleated cell counts. Generated by immunoSEQ multiplex PCR, the TCRdb table keeps only in-frame clones and is missing some. D and trimming come from the DNA, and the V and J calls and clone size come from that table. The sample lists 100,000 to 150,000 clones; about 76% were seen once. Germline CDR1 reads SGHRS; CDR2 reads YFSETQ. The CDR3 runs to 12 residues. With V trimmed by 4 bases and J by 10 bases, 2 bases remained unmatched. The sequenced material came from peripheral blood. V usage is TRBV5-1 and J usage is TRBJ2-1; 10 bases match TRBD1. The TCR sequence derives from a woman in her fifties or sixties with active or convalescent COVID-19. CDR3 DNA: TGCGCCAGCAGCCCGGGACAGGGGGAGCAGTTCTTC. The encoded protein is CASSPGQGEQFF. Filled out from reference TRBV5-1 and TRBJ2-1, the complete variable domain reads KAGVTQTPRYLIKTRGQQVTLSCSPISGHRSVSWYQQTPGQGLQFLFEYFSETQRNKGNFPGRFSGRQFSNSRSEMNVSTLELGDSALYLCASSPGQGEQFFGPGTRLTVL.